This record looks at one T cell receptor beta chain sequence and its context. The sample comes from a study of cytomegalovirus exposure and HLA in healthy donors. Healthy bone marrow donors made up the donor group. PCR used 60 Vbeta primers and 13 Jbeta primers. TCRdb's copy holds only in-frame clones and misses some; the assay was immunoSEQ multiplex PCR. The sample has around 120,000 clones, around three quarters seen once. The V and J ends lost 6 bases and 6 bases, in that order; junction bases with no gene match: 7. Per germline, CDR1 MDHEN and CDR2 SYDVKM. The CDR3 extends over 14 amino acids. The V gene is TRBV28, the J gene TRBJ1-2; 10 bases map to TRBD1. This receptor was identified in a man younger than 40 in good health and CMV-seropositive. Sequences were obtained from PBMCs. In DNA form, the CDR3 reads TGTGCCAGCAGCCCTCCCGGGACAGGGGATGGCTACACCTTC. Translating it yields CASSPPGTGDGYTF.